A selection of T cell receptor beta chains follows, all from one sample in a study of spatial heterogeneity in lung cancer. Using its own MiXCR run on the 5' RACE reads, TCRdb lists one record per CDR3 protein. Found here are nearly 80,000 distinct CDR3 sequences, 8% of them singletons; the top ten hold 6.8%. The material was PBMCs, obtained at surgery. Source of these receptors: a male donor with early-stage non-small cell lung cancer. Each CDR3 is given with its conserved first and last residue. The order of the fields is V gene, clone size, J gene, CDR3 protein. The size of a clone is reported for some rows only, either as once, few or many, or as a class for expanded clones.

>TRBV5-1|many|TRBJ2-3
CASSVSGTRGDTQYF
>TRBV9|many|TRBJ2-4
CASSAGERDIQYF
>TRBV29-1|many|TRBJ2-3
CSALRYTQYF
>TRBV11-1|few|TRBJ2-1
CASSTSSGRADEQFF
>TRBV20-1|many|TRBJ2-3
CSARDLGHTQYF
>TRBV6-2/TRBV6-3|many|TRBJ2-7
CASRWGSHEQYF
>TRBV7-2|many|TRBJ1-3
CASSSMSSSGNTIYF
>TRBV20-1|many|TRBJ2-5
CSANPGTAGETQYF
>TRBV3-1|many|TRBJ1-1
CASSRALGLNTEACF
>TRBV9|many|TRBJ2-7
CASSVDGLAGVAARNEQYF
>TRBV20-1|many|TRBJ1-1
CSAPQPGASGTEAFF
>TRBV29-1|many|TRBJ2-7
CSTTTGTYEQYF
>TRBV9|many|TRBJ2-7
CASSARDLAPSYEQYF
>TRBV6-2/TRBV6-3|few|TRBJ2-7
CASSRTSGGSSYEQYF
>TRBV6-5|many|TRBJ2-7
CASRGTVSYEQYF
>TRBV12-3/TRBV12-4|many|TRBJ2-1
CASSSRTRSYNEQFF
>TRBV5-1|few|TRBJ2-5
CASSTTSGRMETQYF
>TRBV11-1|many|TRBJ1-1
CASSKDRAHTEAFF
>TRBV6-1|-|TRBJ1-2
CASSESGGNYGYTF
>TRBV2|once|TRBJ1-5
CASTEGTVLPQHF
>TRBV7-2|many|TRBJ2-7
CASSPGGGWYNYEQYF
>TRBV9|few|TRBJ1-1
CASSVGVVNTEAFF
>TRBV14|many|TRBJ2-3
CASSQEFGTDTQYF
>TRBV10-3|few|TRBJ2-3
CAISATSGYTDTQYF
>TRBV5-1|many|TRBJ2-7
CASSLRDRSYEQYF
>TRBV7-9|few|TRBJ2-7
CASSPPGTSVLYEQYF
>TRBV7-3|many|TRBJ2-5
CASSSLAGGQETQYF
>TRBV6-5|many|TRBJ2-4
CASSYYAAVNIQYF
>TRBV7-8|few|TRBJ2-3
CASSPRAENTDTQYF
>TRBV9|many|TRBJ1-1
CASSVDRATEAFF
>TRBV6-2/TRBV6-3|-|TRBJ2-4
CASTNLRGKNIQYF
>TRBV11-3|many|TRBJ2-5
CASSLEGPLTDWHQETQYF
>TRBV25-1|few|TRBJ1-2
CASSESGSHYGYTF
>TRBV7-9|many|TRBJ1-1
CASSYRGTEAFF
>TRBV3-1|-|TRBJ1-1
CASSPDRAMGEAFF
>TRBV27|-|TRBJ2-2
CASSLSSPTGELFF
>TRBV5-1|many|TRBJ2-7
CASSVGLAGVGEQYF
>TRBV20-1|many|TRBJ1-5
CSASSAFTQTQHF
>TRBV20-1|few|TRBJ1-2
CSARGTGNNYGYTF